The 13 T cell receptor beta chains presented below share a single source sample, sequenced in a study of T cells in Graves' hyperthyroidism and ophthalmopathy. Amplification of TCR beta CDR3 regions used RNA as the template. Carried out on the TCR CDR3, a first-round RT-PCR used the HTBI primer set. TCRdb redid the calling of the multiplex PCR reads with MiXCR, one entry per CDR3 protein. The sample lists about 260,000 distinct CDR3 sequences; roughly 15% were seen once. The material sequenced was blood. The receptors derive from a woman younger than 35 with Graves' ophthalmopathy.

Only a few counts were recorded for this clonotype. The chain joins TRBV11-3 to TRBJ2-2; unclear D gene. The CDR3 has 15 amino acids. Germline CDR1 SGHNT, CDR2 YENEEA. V lost 1 base to trimming and J lost 3 bases, with 9 bases between them. CDR3 residues: CASSLGLADTGELFF. The CDR3, as DNA: TGTGCCAGCAGCTTAGGTTTGGCAGACACCGGGGAGCTGTTTTTT.

This clonotype was seen at least ten times. The DNA for the CDR3 is TGTGCCAGCAGTGTCCGGTTGGCCGGGGAGCTGTTTTTT. It specifies CASSVRLAGELFF. The chain couples TRBV27 to TRBJ2-2; no definite D call. V was shortened by 5 bases and J by 6 bases, with 10 bases between the two germline ends. This CDR3 contains 13 residues. Germline V gives CDR1 MNHEY, CDR2 SMNVEV (reference sequence).

At least ten counts were recorded for this clonotype. The V call is TRBV20-1, the J call TRBJ2-7, with a possible D match to TRBD1 (6 bases). CDR1 is DFQATT, CDR2 SNEGSKA, per germline (reference sequence). V was pared by 7 bases and J by 2 bases, with 15 bases between. The CDR3 loop spans 13 amino acids. CDR3 residues: CSVRGRGTYEQYF. Written as DNA, the CDR3 is TGCAGTGTCAGGGGCAGGGGTACCTACGAGCAGTACTTC.

The V gene is TRBV5-1, the J gene TRBJ2-5, with 11 bases fitting TRBD2. CDR1 and CDR2 (germline): SGHRS, YFSETQ. Trimming cost V 2 bases and J 6 bases; bases outside gene matches: 3. The CDR3 loop spans 14 amino acids. The CDR3 sequence is CASSLTSGRKTQYF. Written as DNA, the CDR3 is TGCGCCAGCAGCTTAACTAGCGGGAGAAAGACCCAGTACTTC. The whole variable domain, remainder taken from reference TRBV5-1 and TRBJ2-5, is KAGVTQTPRYLIKTRGQQVTLSCSPISGHRSVSWYQQTPGQGLQFLFEYFSETQRNKGNFPGRFSGRQFSNSRSEMNVSTLELGDSALYLCASSLTSGRKTQYFGPGTRLLVL.

This clonotype was found many times. J is TRBJ2-3 and V is TRBV6-1; 9 nucleotides line up with TRBD1. V shed 5 bases, J shed 6 bases, and the junction held 6 bases outside the gene matches. This CDR3 contains 14 residues. Per the germline V gene, CDR1 is MNHNS and CDR2 is SASEGT. The CDR3 is CASSPGTGSDTQYF. The CDR3 DNA sequence: TGTGCCAGCAGTCCGGGGACAGGGAGCGATACGCAGTATTTT.

This clonotype appeared a single time. The J gene is TRBJ1-1, the V gene TRBV6-2 or TRBV6-3; 8 bases are shared with TRBD1. The CDR3 loop spans 17 amino acids. Germline CDR1 MNHEY, CDR2 SVGEGT. J was trimmed by 3 bases and V by 5 bases; bases with no gene match: 14. The CDR3 region has the DNA TGTGCCAGCAGTCACGGACAGGGTGGAATGGGGGACACTGAAGCTTTCTTT. Translating it yields CASSHGQGGMGDTEAFF.

This clonotype was seen repeatedly, ten times or more. The V call is TRBV3-1, the J call TRBJ2-7; TRBD1 matches at 7 bases. Germline V lookup: CDR1 LGHDT, CDR2 YNNKEL (reference sequence). There are 13 residues in the CDR3. The ends lost 5 bases at V and 6 bases at J; junction bases unmatched: 7. The CDR3 region has the DNA TGTGCCAGCAGCACACGACAGGGATCCGAGCAGTACTTC. Encoded protein: CASSTRQGSEQYF.

The V gene is TRBV29-1, the J gene TRBJ2-6, with 8 bases lining up with TRBD2. After removal of 6 bases from V and 1 base from J, the junction contained 11 bases not matched to a gene. The CDR3 sequence is 17 residues long. Germline-derived CDR1 and CDR2 are SQVTM and ANQGSEA. The CDR3 is CSVGGGGGDSGANVLTF. The CDR3 DNA reads as TGCAGCGTCGGGGGGGGGGGAGGGGATTCTGGGGCCAACGTCCTGACTTTC.

The chain recombines TRBV12-3 or TRBV12-4 with TRBJ1-1; the match to TRBD1 covers 11 bases. This CDR3 spans 17 amino acids. J gave up 6 bases and V 3 bases, and 12 bases lay outside the gene matches. This CDR3 is CASSLAGTGGVVPEAFF. CDR3 sequence (DNA): TGTGCCAGCAGTTTGGCCGGGACAGGGGGGGTAGTACCTGAAGCTTTCTTT.

This clonotype was observed many times. The chain is built from TRBV9 and TRBJ2-7; TRBD1 matches 9 bases. The CDR3 runs 13 residues. J was trimmed by 5 bases and V by 3 bases; bases with no gene match: 3. CDR1 and CDR2 (germline): SGDLS, YYNGEE. The CDR3 here is CASSGRDRDEQYF. The CDR3 region has the DNA TGTGCCAGCAGCGGCCGGGACAGGGACGAGCAGTACTTC.

The sample holds many counts of this clonotype. V usage is TRBV6-1 and J usage is TRBJ2-7, with D uncertain. The CDR3 totals 15 residues. Germline V lookup: CDR1 MNHNS, CDR2 SASEGT. Trimming took 5 bases from V and 0 from J, leaving 14 bases between them. CDR3 sequence reads: CASSQTWGSSYEQYF. CDR3 nucleotide sequence: TGTGCCAGCAGTCAGACCTGGGGAAGCTCCTACGAGCAGTACTTC.

This clonotype was seen many times. A much larger clone is a single base away; this may be a read error. The V and J genes are TRBV7-2 and TRBJ2-7; TRBD2 matches at 9 bases. The CDR3 length is 17 residues. Germline CDR1 and CDR2: SGHTA and FQGNSA. The CDR3 DNA reads as TGTGCCAGCAACTTAGGGGACCTCGAGCGGGGGGCCTACGAGCAGTACTTC. It codes for CASNLGDLERGAYEQYF.

This clonotype has ten or more counts. The chain employs TRBV9 and TRBJ2-1, with 9 bases lining up with TRBD2. Looked up from germline, CDR1 is SGDLS and CDR2 is YYNGEE. The CDR3 sequence is 14 residues long. V was clipped by 0 bases and J by 6 bases; unmatched bases: 1. The CDR3 spells CASSVVAGVNEQFF. Here the CDR3 DNA reads TGTGCCAGCAGCGTAGTAGCGGGAGTCAATGAGCAGTTCTTC.